The next 4 T cell receptor beta chains were all read from a single sample in a study of T cells of healthy individuals. Via MiXCR, TCRdb re-called the 5' RACE reads, giving one row per CDR3 protein. The sample yields around 98,000 distinct CDR3 sequences, approximately 18% seen once. These receptors were collected from a human donor in good health.

This clonotype was found a few times. The CDR3 here is CASSYSWNSNQPQHF. The CDR3 bases are TGTGCCAGCAGTTACTCGTGGAATAGCAATCAGCCCCAGCATTTT. V and J are TRBV6-5 and TRBJ1-5; D uncertain. CDR3 length equals 15 residues. Looked up from germline, CDR1 is MNHEY and CDR2 is SVGAGI. The V end was cut by 0 bases, the J end by 0 bases, with 6 bases between.

This clonotype was detected only a few times. The chain joins TRBV15 to TRBJ2-3, with no clear D. Germline-derived CDR1 and CDR2 are LNHNV and YYDKDF (reference sequence). V gave up 0 bases and J gave up 5 bases, with 3 bases separating them. There are 12 residues in the CDR3. CDR3 sequence reads: CATSREVDTQYF. DNA for the CDR3: TGTGCCACCAGCAGAGAGGTAGATACGCAGTATTTT.

This clonotype has ten or more counts. The chain links TRBV14 to TRBJ2-7, with TRBD1 as a possible D gene (6 bases). This CDR3 has 17 amino acids. Trimming took off 3 bases at V and 2 bases at J, with 20 bases between the two ends. The germline V gene has CDR1 SGHDN and CDR2 FVKESK. CDR3 loop: CASSQTGPTVSPYEQYF. The DNA for the CDR3 is TGTGCCAGCAGCCAGACAGGACCCACCGTTAGTCCCTACGAGCAGTACTTC.

This clonotype has ten or more counts. This chain uses TRBV29-1 with TRBJ2-3, with D unclear. Germline V CDR1 and CDR2: SQVTM, ANQGSEA. The CDR3 covers 13 residues. V was pared by 0 bases and J by 6 bases, with 10 bases between. The CDR3, as DNA: TGCAGCGTTGAAGAAGCAACGTGGGATACGCAGTATTTT. Translation: CSVEEATWDTQYF.